This record looks at one T cell receptor beta chain sequence and its context. Its target is unknown. Construction of TCR beta libraries was performed using quantitative 5'-RACE with molecular barcodes. TCRdb recomputed calls from the 5' RACE reads with MiXCR, one row per CDR3 protein. The sample contains approximately 300,000 distinct CDR3 sequences, around 20% of which appear only once. The sample comes from a study of CD8 T cells in ankylosing spondylitis. General study results and limits: There was a TCR beta motif, made of several highly homologous variants, that appeared characteristic of ankylosing spondylitis blood. Disease-linked clones, CD8+, were relatively rare in peripheral blood. It was reported that disease-linked clones were significantly enriched in matched ankylosing spondylitis synovial fluid.

Sequenced: blood, either unsorted or a sorted T cell fraction (not recorded which). The receptor was isolated from a female donor with ankylosing spondylitis or in good health (not recorded which).

The chain's CDR3 is CASEVAGHHTDTQYF. The CDR3 DNA is TGTGCCAGCGAGGTAGCGGGACACCACACAGATACGCAGTATTTT. V gene TRBV6-1 combines with J gene TRBJ2-3; 8 bases agree with TRBD2. J was trimmed by 2 bases and V by 8 bases; bases with no gene match: 9. The CDR3 extends over 15 amino acids. Germline V gene sequence: CDR1 MNHNS, CDR2 SASEGT.